Included here is one T cell receptor beta chain sequence, with context. Original processing notes: Amplification from reference gene primers served as the basis for estimated nucleated cell counts. Measured with immunoSEQ multiplex PCR; TCRdb has only the in-frame clones, and not every one. V and J calls and clone size are given by that table; D and trimming were obtained from the DNA. The table lists some 520,000 clones, roughly nine tenths of them singletons. This entry comes from a study of blood T cell repertoires in COVID-19. Study overall: Acute and convalescent COVID-19 samples came from the United States, Italy and Spain. Sources were T cells, B-cell-depleted T cells, or PBMCs; the material itself was cDNA or gDNA.

The receptor comes from a man aged 18 to 29 with COVID-19, enrolled during active disease. The sample was peripheral blood.

CDR3: CASSRAQETQYF. The CDR3, as DNA: TGTGCCAGTAGCAGGGCACAAGAGACCCAGTACTTC. The V call is TRBV6-5, the J call TRBJ2-5, with a tentative D call TRBD1 (5 bases). Looked up from germline, CDR1 is MNHEY and CDR2 is SVGAGI. CDR3 length: 12 amino acids. The V end was cut by 9 bases, the J end by 2 bases, with 10 bases between.